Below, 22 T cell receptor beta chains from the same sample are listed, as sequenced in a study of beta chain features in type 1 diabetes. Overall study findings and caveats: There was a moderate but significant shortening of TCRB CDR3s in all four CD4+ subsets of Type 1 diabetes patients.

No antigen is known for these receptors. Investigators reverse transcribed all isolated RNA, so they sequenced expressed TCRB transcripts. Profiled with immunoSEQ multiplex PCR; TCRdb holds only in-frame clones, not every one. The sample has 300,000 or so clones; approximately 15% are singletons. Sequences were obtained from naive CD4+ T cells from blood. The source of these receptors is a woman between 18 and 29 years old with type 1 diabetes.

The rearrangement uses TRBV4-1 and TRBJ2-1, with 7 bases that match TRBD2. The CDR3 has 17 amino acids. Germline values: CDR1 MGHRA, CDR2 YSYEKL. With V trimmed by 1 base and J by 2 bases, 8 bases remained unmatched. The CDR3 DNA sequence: TGCGCCAGCAGCCAAGGTCGTCTGAGCGGGACCTACAATGAGCAGTTCTTC. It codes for CASSQGRLSGTYNEQFF.

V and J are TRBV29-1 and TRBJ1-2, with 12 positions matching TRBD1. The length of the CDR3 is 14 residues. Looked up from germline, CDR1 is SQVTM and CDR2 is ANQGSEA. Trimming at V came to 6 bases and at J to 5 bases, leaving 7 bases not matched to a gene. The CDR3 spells CSVAGTGGSYGYTF. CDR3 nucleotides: TGCAGCGTGGCCGGGACAGGGGGCAGTTATGGCTACACCTTC. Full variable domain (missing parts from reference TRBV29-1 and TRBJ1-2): SAVISQKPSRDICQRGTSLTIQCQVDSQVTMMFWYRQQPGQSLTLIATANQGSEATYESGFVIDKFPISRPNLTFSTLTVSNMSPEDSSIYLCSVAGTGGSYGYTFGSGTRLTVV.

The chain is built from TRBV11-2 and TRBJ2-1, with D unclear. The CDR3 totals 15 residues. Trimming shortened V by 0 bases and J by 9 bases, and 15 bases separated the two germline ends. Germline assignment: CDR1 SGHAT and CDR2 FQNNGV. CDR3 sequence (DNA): TGTGCCAGCAGCTTAGAACTCTCGGGTAATACTGAGCAGTTCTTC. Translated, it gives CASSLELSGNTEQFF.

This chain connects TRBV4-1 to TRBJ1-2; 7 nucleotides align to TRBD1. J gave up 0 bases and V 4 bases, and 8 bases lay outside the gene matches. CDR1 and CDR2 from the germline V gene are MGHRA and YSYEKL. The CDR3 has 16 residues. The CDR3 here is CASSLFWTGSNYGYTF. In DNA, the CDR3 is TGCGCCAGCAGCCTCTTCTGGACAGGCTCTAACTATGGCTACACCTTC.

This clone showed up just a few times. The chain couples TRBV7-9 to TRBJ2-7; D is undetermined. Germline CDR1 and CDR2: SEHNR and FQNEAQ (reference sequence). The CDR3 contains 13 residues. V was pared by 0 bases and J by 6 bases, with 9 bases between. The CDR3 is CASSLAEQTEQYV. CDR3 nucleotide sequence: TGTGCCAGCAGCTTAGCTGAACAGACCGAGCAGTACGTC.

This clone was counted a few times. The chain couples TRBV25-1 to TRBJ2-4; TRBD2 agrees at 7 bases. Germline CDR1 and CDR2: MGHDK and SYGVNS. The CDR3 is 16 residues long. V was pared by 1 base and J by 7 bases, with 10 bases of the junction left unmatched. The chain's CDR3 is CASSEWGTTSENIQYF. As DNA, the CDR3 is TGTGCCAGCAGTGAATGGGGGACTACAAGTGAGAACATTCAGTACTTC.

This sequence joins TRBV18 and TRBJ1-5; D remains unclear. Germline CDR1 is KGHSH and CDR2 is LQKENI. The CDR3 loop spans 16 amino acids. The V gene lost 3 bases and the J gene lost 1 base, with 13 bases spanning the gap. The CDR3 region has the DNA TGTGCCAGCTCACCCTCCCACCCTACGAGCAATCAGCCCCAGCATTTT. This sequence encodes CASSPSHPTSNQPQHF.

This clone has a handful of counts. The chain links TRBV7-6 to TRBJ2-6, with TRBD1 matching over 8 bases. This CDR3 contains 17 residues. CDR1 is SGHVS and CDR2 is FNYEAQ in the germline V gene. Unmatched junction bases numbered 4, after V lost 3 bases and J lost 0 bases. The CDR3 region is CASSFQGAHSGANVLTF. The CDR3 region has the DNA TGTGCCAGCAGCTTCCAGGGGGCGCACTCTGGGGCCAACGTCCTGACTTTC. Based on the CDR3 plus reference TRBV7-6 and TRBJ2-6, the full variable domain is GAGVSQSPRYKVTKRGQDVALRCDPISGHVSLYWYRQALGQGPEFLTYFNYEAQQDKSGLPNDRFSAERPEGSISTLTIQRTEQRDSAMYRCASSFQGAHSGANVLTFGAGSRLTVL.

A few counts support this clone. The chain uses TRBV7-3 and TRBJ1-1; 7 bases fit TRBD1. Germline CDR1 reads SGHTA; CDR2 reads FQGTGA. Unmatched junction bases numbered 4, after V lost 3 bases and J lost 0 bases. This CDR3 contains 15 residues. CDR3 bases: TGTGCCAGCAGCTTGGGACAGATCATGAACACTGAAGCTTTCTTT. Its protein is CASSLGQIMNTEAFF.

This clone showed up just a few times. The CDR3 protein is CASSPFSSGNNEQFF. The CDR3 coding sequence is TGTGCCAGCAGCCCCTTCTCTAGCGGTAACAATGAGCAGTTCTTC. The chain recombines TRBV7-2 with TRBJ2-1; 7 positions agree with TRBD2. After removal of 5 bases from V and 5 bases from J, the junction contained 9 bases not matched to a gene. CDR3 length: 15 residues. CDR1 and CDR2 from the germline V gene are SGHTA and FQGNSA.

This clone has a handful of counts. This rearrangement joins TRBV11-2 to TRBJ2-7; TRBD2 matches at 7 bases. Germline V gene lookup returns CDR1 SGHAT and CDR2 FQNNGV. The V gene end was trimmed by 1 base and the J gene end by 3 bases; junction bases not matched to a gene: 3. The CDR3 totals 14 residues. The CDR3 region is CASSLGLAFYEQYF. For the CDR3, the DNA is TGTGCCAGCAGCTTAGGACTAGCTTTCTACGAGCAGTACTTC.

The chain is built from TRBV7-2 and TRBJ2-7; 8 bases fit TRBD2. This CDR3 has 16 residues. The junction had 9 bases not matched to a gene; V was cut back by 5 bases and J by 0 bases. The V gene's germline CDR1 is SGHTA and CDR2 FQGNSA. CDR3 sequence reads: CASSPRGSGTSYEQYF. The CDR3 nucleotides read TGTGCCAGCAGCCCCCGCGGTAGCGGGACCTCCTACGAGCAGTACTTC. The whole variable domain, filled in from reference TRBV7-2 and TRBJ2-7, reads GAGVSQSPSNKVTEKGKDVELRCDPISGHTALYWYRQSLGQGLEFLIYFQGNSAPDKSGLPSDRFSAERTGGSVSTLTIQRTQQEDSAVYLCASSPRGSGTSYEQYFGPGTRLTVT.

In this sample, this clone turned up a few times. CDR3 protein: CAWFETPPYGYTF. CDR3 coding DNA: TGTGCCTGGTTTGAGACTCCACCTTATGGCTACACCTTC. The chain joins TRBV30 to TRBJ1-2, with D hard to call. In germline, CDR1 is GTSNPN, CDR2 SVGIG (reference sequence). The CDR3 spans 13 residues. The V end was cut by 5 bases, the J end by 5 bases, with 15 bases between.

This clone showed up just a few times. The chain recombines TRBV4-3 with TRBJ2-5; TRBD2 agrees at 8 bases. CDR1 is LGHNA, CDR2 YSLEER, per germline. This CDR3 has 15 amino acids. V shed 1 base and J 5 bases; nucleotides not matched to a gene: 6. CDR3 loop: CASSQVGLGRETQYF. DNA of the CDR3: TGCGCCAGCAGCCAAGTGGGACTAGGGAGGGAGACCCAGTACTTC.

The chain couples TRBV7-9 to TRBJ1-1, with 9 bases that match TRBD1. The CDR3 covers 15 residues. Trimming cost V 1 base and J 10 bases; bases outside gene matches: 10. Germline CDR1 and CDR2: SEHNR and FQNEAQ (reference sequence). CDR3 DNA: TGTGCCAGCAGCTTAGAGGGCGGACAGGGGTCCGCAGCTTTCTTT. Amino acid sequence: CASSLEGGQGSAAFF. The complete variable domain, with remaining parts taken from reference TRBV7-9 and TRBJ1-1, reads DTGVSQNPRHKITKRGQNVTFRCDPISEHNRLYWYRQTLGQGPEFLTYFQNEAQLEKSRLLSDRFSAERPKGSFSTLEIQRTEQGDSAMYLCASSLEGGQGSAAFFGQGTRLTVV.

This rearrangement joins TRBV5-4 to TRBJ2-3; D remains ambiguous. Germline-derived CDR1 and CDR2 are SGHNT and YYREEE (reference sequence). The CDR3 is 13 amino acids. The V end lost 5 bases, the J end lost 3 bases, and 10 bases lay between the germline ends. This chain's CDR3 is CASRATRTDTQYF. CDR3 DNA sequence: TGTGCCAGCAGAGCGACCCGGACAGATACGCAGTATTTT.

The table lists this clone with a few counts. The CDR3 protein is CASSPPSGGEQFF. The CDR3 region has the DNA TGTGCCAGCTCACCACCGTCGGGGGGTGAGCAGTTCTTC. This chain joins TRBV18 and TRBJ2-1; 7 bases map to TRBD2. J was trimmed by 9 bases and V by 0 bases; bases with no gene match: 2. The CDR3 covers 13 residues. Germline CDR1 KGHSH, CDR2 LQKENI.

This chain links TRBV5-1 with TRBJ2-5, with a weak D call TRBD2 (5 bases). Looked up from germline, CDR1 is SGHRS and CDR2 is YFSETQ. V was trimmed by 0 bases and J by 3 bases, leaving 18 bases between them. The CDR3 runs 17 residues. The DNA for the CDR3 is TGCGCCAGCAGCTTGGAACGGGGTGGGCCCATCGAAGAGACCCAGTACTTC. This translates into CASSLERGGPIEETQYF.

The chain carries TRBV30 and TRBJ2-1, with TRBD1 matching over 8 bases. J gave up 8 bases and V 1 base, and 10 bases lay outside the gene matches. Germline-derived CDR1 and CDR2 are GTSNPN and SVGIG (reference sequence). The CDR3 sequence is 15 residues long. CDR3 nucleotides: TGTGCCTGGAGTGGTGGACAGGGTACTTACTATGAGCAGTTCTTC. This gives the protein CAWSGGQGTYYEQFF.

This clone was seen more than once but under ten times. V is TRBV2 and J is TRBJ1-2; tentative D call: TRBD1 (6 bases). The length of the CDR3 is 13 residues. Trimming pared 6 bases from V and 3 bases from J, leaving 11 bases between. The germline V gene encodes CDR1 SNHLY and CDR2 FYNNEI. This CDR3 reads CASRQGSYYGYTF. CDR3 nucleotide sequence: TGTGCCAGCAGACAGGGATCTTACTATGGCTACACCTTC.

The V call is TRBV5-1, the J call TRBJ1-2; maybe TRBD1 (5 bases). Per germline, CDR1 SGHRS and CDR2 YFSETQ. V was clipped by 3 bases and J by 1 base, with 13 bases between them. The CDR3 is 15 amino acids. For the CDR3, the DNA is TGCGCCAGCAGCTGGGAGGGACCGCTTAACTATGGCTACACCTTC. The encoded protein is CASSWEGPLNYGYTF. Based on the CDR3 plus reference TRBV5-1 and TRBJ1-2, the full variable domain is KAGVTQTPRYLIKTRGQQVTLSCSPISGHRSVSWYQQTPGQGLQFLFEYFSETQRNKGNFPGRFSGRQFSNSRSEMNVSTLELGDSALYLCASSWEGPLNYGYTFGSGTRLTVV.

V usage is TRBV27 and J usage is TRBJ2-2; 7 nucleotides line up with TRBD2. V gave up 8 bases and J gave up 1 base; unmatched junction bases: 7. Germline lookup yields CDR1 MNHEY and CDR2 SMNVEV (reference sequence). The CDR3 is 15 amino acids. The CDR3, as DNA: TGTGCCAGCCGCGGGGCTAGCGGGAACACCGGGGAGCTGTTTTTT. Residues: CASRGASGNTGELFF.